This TCR beta chain appears in the sequencing data of a study of T cell responses to AZD1222 COVID-19 vaccine. Points from the study as a whole: The repertoires were collected only after the peak T cell response. The study found Spike-specific TCR breadth and depth rose after two AZD1222 doses. White British donors predominated, females outnumbered males, and clonal diversity was possibly underestimated.

Sequencing used immunoSEQ multiplex PCR; TCRdb keeps in-frame clones, though not all of them. Found here are about 150,000 clones, about 89% of them singletons; the top ten hold around 1.2%. On this clone: Its antigen is not identified.

This CDR3 contains 15 residues. V was pared by 3 bases and J by 3 bases, with 14 bases between. The germline CDR1 and CDR2 sequences are WNHNN and SYGVQD (reference sequence). The chain is built from TRBV10-1 and TRBJ1-2; no definite D call. Specimen: peripheral blood, collected 28 days after the second AZD1222 dose. The sequence was collected from an adult who received the AZD1222 COVID-19 vaccine. The CDR3 DNA sequence: TGCGCCAGCAGTGATTTTGTCGGGGAAGACTATGGCTACACCTTC. Protein sequence: CASSDFVGEDYGYTF.